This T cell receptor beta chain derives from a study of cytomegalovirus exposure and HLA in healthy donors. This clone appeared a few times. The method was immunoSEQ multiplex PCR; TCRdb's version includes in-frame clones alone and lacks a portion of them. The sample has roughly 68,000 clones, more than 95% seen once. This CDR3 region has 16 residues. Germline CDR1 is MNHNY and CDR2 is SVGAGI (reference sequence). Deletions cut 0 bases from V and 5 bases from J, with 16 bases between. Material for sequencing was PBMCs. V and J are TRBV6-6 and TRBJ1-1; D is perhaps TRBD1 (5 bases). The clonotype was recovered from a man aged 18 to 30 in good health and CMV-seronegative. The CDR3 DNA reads TGTGCCAGCAGTTACTCCCGGGGGAGATTAGGAACTGAAGCTTTCTTT. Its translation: CASSYSRGRLGTEAFF.